This TCR beta chain was captured in a study of blood T cell repertoires in COVID-19. Study in general: PBMCs, B-cell-depleted T cells, or T cells provided the cDNA or gDNA that made up the material.

With 1 base removed from V and 2 bases from J, the gap between germline ends came to 12 bases. The CDR3 contains 15 residues. In germline, CDR1 is SGHTA, CDR2 FQGNSA. Per the authors' pipeline: Amplification of reference gene primers provided the estimated nucleated cell counts. Produced via immunoSEQ multiplex PCR; TCRdb's table is partial and in-frame only. That table supplies the V and J calls and clone size; D and trimming were determined from the DNA. The top ten clones hold about 6.4% of a sample with about 90,000 clones, around three quarters of them seen once. The sample comprised peripheral blood. This TCR was recovered from a man in his 70s with acute or convalescent COVID-19. This rearrangement joins TRBV7-2 to TRBJ2-7, with D possibly TRBD2 on 5 matching bases. CDR3 bases: TGTGCCAGCAGCTTAGTAGCGCAGCAGGCCTACGAGCAGTACTTC. Encoded protein: CASSLVAQQAYEQYF.